Listed below are T cell receptor beta chains from one sample, sequenced in a study of blood T cell repertoires in COVID-19. The protocol was immunoSEQ multiplex PCR, while the TCRdb copy is restricted to in-frame clones and leaves out a portion. This sample has under 350,000 clones, with approximately 86% found just once. Sequenced sample: PBMCs or T cells enriched from blood (not recorded which). The receptors were sampled from a woman aged 35 to 49 with acute COVID-19. CDR3s include the opening cysteine and the closing phenylalanine or tryptophan. The D gene is left open where the match is weak. Clone size is given for some rows only: seen once, a few or many times, or a class if the clone is expanded.

J gene: TRBJ1-5
clone size: once
V gene: TRBV19
D gene: .
CDR3 DNA: TGTGCCAGTAGTATAGATTTGCCGGGGCAGCCCCAGCATTTT
CDR3 protein: CASSIDLPGQPQHF

J gene: TRBJ2-1
clone size: .
V gene: TRBV13
D gene: TRBD2
CDR3 DNA: TGTGCCAGCAGCTTCCCGGCTAGCGGGGGGCCGGGGGAGCAGTTCTTC
CDR3 protein: CASSFPASGGPGEQFF

J gene: TRBJ1-2
clone size: .
V gene: TRBV5-1
D gene: TRBD1
CDR3 DNA: TGCGCCAGCAGTTTGCAGGGGGCACGTGGCTACACCTTC
CDR3 protein: CASSLQGARGYTF

J gene: TRBJ2-2
clone size: .
V gene: TRBV27
D gene: TRBD2
CDR3 DNA: TGTGCCAGTCGTTTCCCGGGACTAGCGGGAGGGCAGTCAACCGGGGAGCTGTTTTTT
CDR3 protein: CASRFPGLAGGQSTGELFF

J gene: TRBJ2-1
clone size: .
V gene: TRBV7-9
D gene: .
CDR3 DNA: TGTGCCACCTTCTCCTACAATGAGCAGTTCTTC
CDR3 protein: CATFSYNEQFF

J gene: TRBJ2-5
clone size: .
V gene: TRBV19
D gene: .
CDR3 DNA: TGTGCCAGTAGTGTCGGGTCTGGGGAGACCCAGTACTTC
CDR3 protein: CASSVGSGETQYF

J gene: TRBJ2-7
clone size: once
V gene: TRBV25-1
D gene: TRBD1
CDR3 DNA: TGTGCCAGCAGTGACCGGGACAGGGGGAACTACGAGCAGTACTTC
CDR3 protein: CASSDRDRGNYEQYF

J gene: TRBJ1-3
clone size: .
V gene: TRBV3-1/TRBV3-2
D gene: TRBD1
CDR3 DNA: TGTGCCAGCAGCCAAGGCATACAGGGGTCTGGCACCATATATTTT
CDR3 protein: CASSQGIQGSGTIYF

J gene: TRBJ1-6
clone size: .
V gene: TRBV9
D gene: TRBD1
CDR3 DNA: TGTGCCAGCAGCACCGGACAGGGAGGAAATTCACCCCTCCACTTT
CDR3 protein: CASSTGQGGNSPLHF

J gene: TRBJ1-3
clone size: .
V gene: TRBV11-1
D gene: .
CDR3 DNA: TGTGCCAGCAGCTTGACCGACAGCAGCTCTGGAAACACCATATATTTT
CDR3 protein: CASSLTDSSSGNTIYF

J gene: TRBJ1-5
clone size: once
V gene: TRBV21-1
D gene: .
CDR3 DNA: TGTGCCAGCAGCAATAACAGGGATTTTGGGTATCAGCCCCAGCATTTT
CDR3 protein: CASSNNRDFGYQPQHF

J gene: TRBJ2-2
clone size: .
V gene: TRBV9
D gene: TRBD1
CDR3 DNA: TGTGCCAGCAGCGTAGATGACAGGGTAAACACCGGGGAGCTGTTTTTT
CDR3 protein: CASSVDDRVNTGELFF

J gene: TRBJ1-4
clone size: .
V gene: TRBV15
D gene: .
CDR3 DNA: TGTGCCACCAGCAGTGACAGGTCGAATGAAAAACTGTTTTTT
CDR3 protein: CATSSDRSNEKLFF

J gene: TRBJ2-1
clone size: .
V gene: TRBV5-4
D gene: TRBD1
CDR3 DNA: TGTGCCAGCAGCACCATCATAGGGACAGACTACAATGAGCAGTTCTTC
CDR3 protein: CASSTIIGTDYNEQFF

J gene: TRBJ2-3
clone size: .
V gene: TRBV4-2
D gene: TRBD2
CDR3 DNA: TGTGCCAGCAGCCCACGGACACTAGCGGGGACCACAGATACGCAGTATTTT
CDR3 protein: CASSPRTLAGTTDTQYF

J gene: TRBJ2-3
clone size: .
V gene: TRBV3-1/TRBV3-2
D gene: .
CDR3 DNA: TGTGCCAGCAGCTATGTCGACAGGGACTGGAGGACAGATACGCAGTATTTT
CDR3 protein: CASSYVDRDWRTDTQYF

J gene: TRBJ1-4
clone size: .
V gene: TRBV4-3
D gene: .
CDR3 DNA: TGCGCCAGCAGCCGCGAAGGGACACTACCTAATGAAAAACTGTTTTTT
CDR3 protein: CASSREGTLPNEKLFF

J gene: TRBJ1-2
clone size: .
V gene: TRBV6-2/TRBV6-3
D gene: .
CDR3 DNA: TGTGCCAGCAGTTACTCGACTGCGCGTAAGTTCGGTGGCTACACCTTC
CDR3 protein: CASSYSTARKFGGYTF

J gene: TRBJ1-2
clone size: few
V gene: TRBV7-3
D gene: .
CDR3 DNA: TGTGCCAGCAGCCCGGACAAAAACTATGGCTACACCTTC
CDR3 protein: CASSPDKNYGYTF

J gene: TRBJ1-6
clone size: .
V gene: TRBV2
D gene: .
CDR3 DNA: TGTGCCAGCAGTGCCACAGGGAATAATTCACCCCTCCACTTT
CDR3 protein: CASSATGNNSPLHF

J gene: TRBJ2-7
clone size: many
V gene: TRBV21-1
D gene: .
CDR3 DNA: TGTGCCAGCAGCCGGGCTAGCGGGAGACCGGGAGAGCAGTACTTC
CDR3 protein: CASSRASGRPGEQYF

J gene: TRBJ2-1
clone size: .
V gene: TRBV5-6
D gene: .
CDR3 DNA: TGTGCCAGCAGCGCGCTGGACAATGAGCAGTTCTTC
CDR3 protein: CASSALDNEQFF

J gene: TRBJ2-3
clone size: .
V gene: TRBV9
D gene: TRBD2
CDR3 DNA: TGTGCCAGCAGCCAAAGGGGGGGGACTAGCGGGAGCACAGATACGCAGTATTTT
CDR3 protein: CASSQRGGTSGSTDTQYF

J gene: TRBJ2-1
clone size: .
V gene: TRBV29-1
D gene: .
CDR3 DNA: TGCAGCGCTAGACCCGGGGACAATGAGCAGTTCTTC
CDR3 protein: CSARPGDNEQFF

J gene: TRBJ2-3
clone size: .
V gene: TRBV9
D gene: .
CDR3 DNA: TGTGCCAGCAGCCCCCTAACCGTGTCGGCAGATACGCAGTATTTT
CDR3 protein: CASSPLTVSADTQYF

J gene: TRBJ2-1
clone size: .
V gene: TRBV5-1
D gene: TRBD2
CDR3 DNA: TGCGCCAGCAGCTTCTCACTAGCGGGAAGCAATGAGCAGTTCTTC
CDR3 protein: CASSFSLAGSNEQFF

J gene: TRBJ2-1
clone size: .
V gene: TRBV6-4
D gene: TRBD1
CDR3 DNA: TGTGCCAGCAGCACAGGGGTTGTGTCCTACAATGAGCAGTTCTTC
CDR3 protein: CASSTGVVSYNEQFF

J gene: TRBJ2-1
clone size: .
V gene: TRBV10-3
D gene: TRBD2
CDR3 DNA: TGTGCCATCAGTGGAGCGGGGAGACACAATGAGCAGTTCTTC
CDR3 protein: CAISGAGRHNEQFF

J gene: TRBJ2-3
clone size: .
V gene: TRBV9
D gene: TRBD2
CDR3 DNA: TGTGCCAGCAGCTATACTAGCGACTACACAGATACGCAGTATTTT
CDR3 protein: CASSYTSDYTDTQYF

J gene: TRBJ1-1
clone size: .
V gene: TRBV2
D gene: TRBD1
CDR3 DNA: TGTGCCAGCAGTTTTATCCCGGGGACAGGGACCGAAGCTTTCTTT
CDR3 protein: CASSFIPGTGTEAFF

J gene: TRBJ1-5
clone size: .
V gene: TRBV4-2
D gene: TRBD1
CDR3 DNA: TGTGCCAGCAGCCTCAGACAGGGCACTCAGCCCCAGCATTTT
CDR3 protein: CASSLRQGTQPQHF

J gene: TRBJ2-7
clone size: once
V gene: TRBV7-6
D gene: .
CDR3 DNA: TGTGCCAGCAGCTTCGGACAGGAGCAGTACTTC
CDR3 protein: CASSFGQEQYF

J gene: TRBJ2-3
clone size: .
V gene: TRBV5-1
D gene: .
CDR3 DNA: TGCGCCAGCAGCTTAGAGCGAGATACGCAGTATTTT
CDR3 protein: CASSLERDTQYF

J gene: TRBJ2-7
clone size: .
V gene: TRBV5-4
D gene: TRBD2
CDR3 DNA: TGTGCCAGCAGCTTATATGCGTCGGAGTTAACTAGCGGTGGAAAAGAGCAGTACTTC
CDR3 protein: CASSLYASELTSGGKEQYF

J gene: TRBJ2-7
clone size: .
V gene: TRBV5-5
D gene: .
CDR3 DNA: TGTGCCAGCAGCCTCGAGCCGAAATTCGAGCAGTACTTC
CDR3 protein: CASSLEPKFEQYF

J gene: TRBJ2-1
clone size: .
V gene: TRBV9
D gene: TRBD2
CDR3 DNA: TGTGCCAGCAGCGCCGCGGGACTAGCGTACAATGAGCAGTTCTTC
CDR3 protein: CASSAAGLAYNEQFF

J gene: TRBJ1-1
clone size: .
V gene: TRBV6-2/TRBV6-3
D gene: TRBD1
CDR3 DNA: TGTGCCAGCAGTGCTATGACAGGGGGAGCTTTCTTT
CDR3 protein: CASSAMTGGAFF

J gene: TRBJ1-5
clone size: .
V gene: TRBV19
D gene: .
CDR3 DNA: TGTGCCAGTAGTCCCCACTCCAGGGGAAGCAATCAGCCCCAGCATTTT
CDR3 protein: CASSPHSRGSNQPQHF

J gene: TRBJ1-5
clone size: .
V gene: TRBV21-1
D gene: .
CDR3 DNA: TGTGCCAGCAGCAAAGCGCAAACGGAGGCAGGGGCCCCATTTTATAGCAATCAGCCCCAGCATTTT
CDR3 protein: CASSKAQTEAGAPFYSNQPQHF

J gene: TRBJ1-2
clone size: once
V gene: TRBV7-3
D gene: .
CDR3 DNA: TGTGCCAGCAGCTTGGGCCCAGGTTATGGCTACACCTTC
CDR3 protein: CASSLGPGYGYTF

J gene: TRBJ2-1
clone size: .
V gene: TRBV7-2
D gene: .
CDR3 DNA: TGTGCCAGCAGCTTCAGTACAGGGCTCTACAATGAGCAGTTCTTC
CDR3 protein: CASSFSTGLYNEQFF

J gene: TRBJ2-7
clone size: .
V gene: TRBV9
D gene: TRBD2
CDR3 DNA: TGTGCCAGCAGCGTAGGAGCGGGGGGGCCTCACGAGCAGTACTTC
CDR3 protein: CASSVGAGGPHEQYF

J gene: TRBJ2-5
clone size: .
V gene: TRBV28
D gene: TRBD1
CDR3 DNA: TGTGCCAGCAGATTCGACAGGGATGAGACCCAGTACTTC
CDR3 protein: CASRFDRDETQYF

J gene: TRBJ2-1
clone size: once
V gene: TRBV6-4
D gene: TRBD2
CDR3 DNA: TGTGCCAGCAGCGTGGGACTACAGAATGAGCAGTTCTTC
CDR3 protein: CASSVGLQNEQFF

J gene: TRBJ1-6
clone size: .
V gene: TRBV9
D gene: .
CDR3 DNA: TGTGCCAGCAGCGTAAGGAGGGATTCACCCCTCCACTTT
CDR3 protein: CASSVRRDSPLHF

J gene: TRBJ2-7
clone size: .
V gene: TRBV19
D gene: TRBD2
CDR3 DNA: TGTGCCAGTAGTACTCTTCAACCCAGGACTAGCGGGGTGCGTCCCTACGAGCAGTACTTC
CDR3 protein: CASSTLQPRTSGVRPYEQYF

J gene: TRBJ1-2
clone size: .
V gene: TRBV6-5
D gene: .
CDR3 DNA: TGTGCCAGCAGTTACACGCTCCAGGCAACAGTATGGGGCTACACCTTC
CDR3 protein: CASSYTLQATVWGYTF

J gene: TRBJ1-6
clone size: few
V gene: TRBV28
D gene: TRBD1
CDR3 DNA: TGTGCCAGCAGTTTTGGGACAGGGGGTTCACCCCTCCACTTT
CDR3 protein: CASSFGTGGSPLHF

J gene: TRBJ1-6
clone size: .
V gene: TRBV6-5
D gene: TRBD1
CDR3 DNA: TGTGCCAGTGGGGACAGACTTTCACCCCTCCACTTT
CDR3 protein: CASGDRLSPLHF

J gene: TRBJ1-2
clone size: .
V gene: TRBV5-6
D gene: .
CDR3 DNA: TGTGCCAGCACCCTTGGCATCAGGGACTATGGCTACACCTTC
CDR3 protein: CASTLGIRDYGYTF

J gene: TRBJ2-7
clone size: .
V gene: TRBV10-3
D gene: TRBD1
CDR3 DNA: TGTGCCATCTCTATTCGTTCAGGAACAGGGGCCTACGAGCAGTACTTC
CDR3 protein: CAISIRSGTGAYEQYF

J gene: TRBJ2-7
clone size: .
V gene: TRBV5-1
D gene: TRBD1
CDR3 DNA: TGCGCCAGCAGCTGGGGGACAGGCATAGGCTACGAGCAGTACTTC
CDR3 protein: CASSWGTGIGYEQYF

J gene: TRBJ2-1
clone size: .
V gene: TRBV6-5
D gene: .
CDR3 DNA: TGTGCCAGCAGTTACTCCACTGGTCGTCCGAATGAGCAGTTCTTC
CDR3 protein: CASSYSTGRPNEQFF

J gene: TRBJ2-3
clone size: .
V gene: TRBV6-1
D gene: TRBD2
CDR3 DNA: TGTGCCAGCAGTGAGGGTAGCGGGGGGACAGATACGCAGTATTTT
CDR3 protein: CASSEGSGGTDTQYF

J gene: TRBJ2-1
clone size: .
V gene: TRBV7-2
D gene: .
CDR3 DNA: TGTGCCAGCAGCTTAGTTGGAGCGGCCCTAAGGCCCAATGAGCAGTTCTTC
CDR3 protein: CASSLVGAALRPNEQFF

J gene: TRBJ2-3
clone size: .
V gene: TRBV6-2/TRBV6-3
D gene: TRBD1
CDR3 DNA: TGTGCCAGCAGTTACTCGAGGGGGCGGTTAATGACAGATACGCAGTATTTT
CDR3 protein: CASSYSRGRLMTDTQYF

J gene: TRBJ2-6
clone size: .
V gene: TRBV27
D gene: TRBD1
CDR3 DNA: TGTGCCAGCAGTTGGACAGGGGGCGTCTCTGGGGCCAACGTCCTGACTTTC
CDR3 protein: CASSWTGGVSGANVLTF

J gene: TRBJ1-3
clone size: few
V gene: TRBV25-1
D gene: .
CDR3 DNA: TGTGCCAGCAGTTCTCTGCGCCGAAACACCATATATTTT
CDR3 protein: CASSSLRRNTIYF